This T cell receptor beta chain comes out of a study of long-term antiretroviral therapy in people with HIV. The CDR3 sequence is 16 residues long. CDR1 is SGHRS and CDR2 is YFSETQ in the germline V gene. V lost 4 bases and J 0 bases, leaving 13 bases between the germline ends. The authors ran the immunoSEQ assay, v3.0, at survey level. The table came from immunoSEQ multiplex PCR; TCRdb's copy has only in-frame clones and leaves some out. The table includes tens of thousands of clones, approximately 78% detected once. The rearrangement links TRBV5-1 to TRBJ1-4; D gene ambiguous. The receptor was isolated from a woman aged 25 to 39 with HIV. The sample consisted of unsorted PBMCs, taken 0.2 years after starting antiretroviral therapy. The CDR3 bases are TGCGCCAGCAGCGACAAGGAGGGAGCAACTAATGAAAAACTGTTTTTT. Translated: CASSDKEGATNEKLFF.